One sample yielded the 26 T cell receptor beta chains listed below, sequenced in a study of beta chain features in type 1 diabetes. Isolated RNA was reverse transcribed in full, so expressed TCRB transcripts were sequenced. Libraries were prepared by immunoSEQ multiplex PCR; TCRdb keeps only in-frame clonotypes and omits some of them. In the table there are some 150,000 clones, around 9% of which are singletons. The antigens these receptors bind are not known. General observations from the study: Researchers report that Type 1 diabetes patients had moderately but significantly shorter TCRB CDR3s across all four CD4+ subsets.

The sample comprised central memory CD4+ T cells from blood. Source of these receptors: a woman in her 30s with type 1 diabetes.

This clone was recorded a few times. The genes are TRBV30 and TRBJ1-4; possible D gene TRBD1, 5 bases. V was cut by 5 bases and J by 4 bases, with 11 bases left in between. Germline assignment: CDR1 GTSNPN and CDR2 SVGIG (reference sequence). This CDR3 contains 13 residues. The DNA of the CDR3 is TGTGCCTGGGGGGGAGGACTTAATGAAAAACTGTTTTTT. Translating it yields CAWGGGLNEKLFF.

In DNA, the CDR3 is TGTGCCAGCAGCTGGACTAGCGGGAACGAAAACAATGAGCAGTTCTTC. This sequence encodes CASSWTSGNENNEQFF. This rearrangement joins TRBV5-4 to TRBJ2-1; 12 bases line up with TRBD2. Germline CDR1 SGHNT, CDR2 YYREEE (reference sequence). V trimming: 3 bases; J trimming: 5 bases; junction bases outside the gene matches: 6. The CDR3 spans 16 residues.

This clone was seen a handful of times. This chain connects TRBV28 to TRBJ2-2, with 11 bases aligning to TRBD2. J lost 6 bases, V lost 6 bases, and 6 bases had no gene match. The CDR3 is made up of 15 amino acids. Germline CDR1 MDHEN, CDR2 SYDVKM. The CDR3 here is CASRELAGAAGELFF. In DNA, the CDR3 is TGTGCCAGCAGGGAACTAGCGGGAGCGGCCGGGGAGCTGTTTTTT.

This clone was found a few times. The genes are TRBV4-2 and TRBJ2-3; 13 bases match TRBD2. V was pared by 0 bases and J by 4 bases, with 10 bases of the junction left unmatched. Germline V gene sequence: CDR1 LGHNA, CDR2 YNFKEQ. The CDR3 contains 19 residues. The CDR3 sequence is CASSQEVLAGGFWADTQYF. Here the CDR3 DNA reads TGTGCCAGCAGCCAAGAAGTACTAGCGGGAGGGTTTTGGGCAGATACGCAGTATTTT.

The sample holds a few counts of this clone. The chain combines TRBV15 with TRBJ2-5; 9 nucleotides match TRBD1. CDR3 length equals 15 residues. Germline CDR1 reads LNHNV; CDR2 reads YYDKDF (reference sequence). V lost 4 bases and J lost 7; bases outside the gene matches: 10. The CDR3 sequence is CATSKAGTGIGTQYF. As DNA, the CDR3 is TGTGCCACCAGCAAAGCAGGGACAGGGATCGGGACCCAGTACTTC.

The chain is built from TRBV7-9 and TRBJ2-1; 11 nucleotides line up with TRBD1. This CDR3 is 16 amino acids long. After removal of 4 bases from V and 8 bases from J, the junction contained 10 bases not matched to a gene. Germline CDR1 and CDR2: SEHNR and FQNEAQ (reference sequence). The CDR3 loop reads CASSSIGTGGSDEQFF. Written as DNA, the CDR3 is TGTGCCAGCAGCTCAATTGGGACAGGGGGATCCGATGAGCAGTTCTTC. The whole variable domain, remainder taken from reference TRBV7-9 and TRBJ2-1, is DTGVSQNPRHKITKRGQNVTFRCDPISEHNRLYWYRQTLGQGPEFLTYFQNEAQLEKSRLLSDRFSAERPKGSFSTLEIQRTEQGDSAMYLCASSSIGTGGSDEQFFGPGTRLTVL.

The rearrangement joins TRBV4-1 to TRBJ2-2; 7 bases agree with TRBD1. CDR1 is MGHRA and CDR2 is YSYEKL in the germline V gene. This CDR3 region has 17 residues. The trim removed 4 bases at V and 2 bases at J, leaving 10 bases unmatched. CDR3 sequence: CASSPNPGQQNTGELFF. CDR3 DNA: TGCGCCAGCAGCCCTAACCCGGGACAGCAAAACACCGGGGAGCTGTTTTTT.

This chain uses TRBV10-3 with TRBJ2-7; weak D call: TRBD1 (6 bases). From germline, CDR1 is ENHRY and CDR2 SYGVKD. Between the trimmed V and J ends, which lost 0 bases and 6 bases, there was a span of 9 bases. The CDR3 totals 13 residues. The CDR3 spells CAISESMTGEQYF. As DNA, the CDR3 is TGTGCCATCAGTGAGTCGATGACAGGCGAGCAGTACTTC.

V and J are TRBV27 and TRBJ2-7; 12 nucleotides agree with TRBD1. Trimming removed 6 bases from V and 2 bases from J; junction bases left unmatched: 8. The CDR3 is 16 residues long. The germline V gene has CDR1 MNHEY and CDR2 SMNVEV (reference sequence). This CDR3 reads CASSPRDRGPPYEQYF. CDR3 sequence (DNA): TGTGCCAGCAGCCCCCGGGACAGGGGGCCCCCCTACGAGCAGTACTTC.

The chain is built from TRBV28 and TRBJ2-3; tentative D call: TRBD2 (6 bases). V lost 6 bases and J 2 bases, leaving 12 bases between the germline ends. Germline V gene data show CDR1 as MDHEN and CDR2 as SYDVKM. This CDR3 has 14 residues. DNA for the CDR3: TGTGCCAGCAGGCGCGGGATGAACACAGATACGCAGTATTTT. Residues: CASRRGMNTDTQYF.

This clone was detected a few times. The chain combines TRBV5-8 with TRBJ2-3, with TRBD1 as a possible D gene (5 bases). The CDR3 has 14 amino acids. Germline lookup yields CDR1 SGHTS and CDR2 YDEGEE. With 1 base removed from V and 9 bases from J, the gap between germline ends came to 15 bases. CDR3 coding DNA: TGTGCCAGCAGCTTGTTCCGCTCCAGGGTGACGCAGTATTTT. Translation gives CASSLFRSRVTQYF.

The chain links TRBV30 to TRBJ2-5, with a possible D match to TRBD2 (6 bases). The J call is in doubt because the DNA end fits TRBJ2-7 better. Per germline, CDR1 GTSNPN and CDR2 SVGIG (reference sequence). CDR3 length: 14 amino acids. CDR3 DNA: TGTGCCCGATCCCGTGGGGGGACCTACTACGAGCAGTACTTC. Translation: CARSRGGTYYEQYF.

CDR3 in DNA: TGTGCCACCTCCCCTAGCGGGGGCCGAAACTATGGCTACACCTTC. Amino acids: CATSPSGGRNYGYTF. This chain connects TRBV15 to TRBJ1-2, with TRBD1 as a possible D gene (6 bases). This CDR3 is 15 amino acids long. Germline V CDR1 and CDR2: LNHNV, YYDKDF (reference sequence). Trimming took 8 bases from V and 2 from J, leaving 18 bases between them. The variable domain in full, completed from reference TRBV15 and TRBJ1-2, reads DAMVIQNPRYQVTQFGKPVTLSCSQTLNHNVMYWYQQKSSQAPKLLFHYYDKDFNNEADTPDNFQSRRPNTSFCFLDIRSPGLGDTAMYLCATSPSGGRNYGYTFGSGTRLTVV.

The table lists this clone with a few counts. The CDR3 protein is CASIRGWGTEAFF. The CDR3, as DNA: TGTGCCAGCATCCGGGGATGGGGCACTGAAGCTTTCTTT. The J gene is TRBJ1-1, the V gene TRBV6-1; D uncertain. The CDR3 is 13 residues long. Germline V lookup: CDR1 MNHNS, CDR2 SASEGT. Trimming removed 7 bases from V and 4 bases from J, with 13 bases in between.

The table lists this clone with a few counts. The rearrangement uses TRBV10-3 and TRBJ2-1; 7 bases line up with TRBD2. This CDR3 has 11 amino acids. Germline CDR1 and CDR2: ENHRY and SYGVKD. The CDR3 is CAAGERNEQFF. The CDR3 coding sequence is TGTGCGGCGGGGGAAAGGAATGAGCAGTTCTTC.

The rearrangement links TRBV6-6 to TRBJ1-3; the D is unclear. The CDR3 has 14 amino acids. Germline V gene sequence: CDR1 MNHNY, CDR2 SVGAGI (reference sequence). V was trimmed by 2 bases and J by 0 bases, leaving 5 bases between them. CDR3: CASSYGSSGNTIYF. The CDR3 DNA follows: TGTGCCAGCAGTTACGGCAGCTCTGGAAACACCATATATTTT.

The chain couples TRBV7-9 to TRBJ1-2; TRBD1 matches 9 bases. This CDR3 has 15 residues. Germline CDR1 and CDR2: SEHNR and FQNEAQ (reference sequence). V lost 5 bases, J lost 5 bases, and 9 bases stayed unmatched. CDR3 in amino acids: CASSPAGGQGYGYTF. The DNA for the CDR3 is TGTGCCAGCAGCCCGGCGGGAGGACAGGGGTATGGCTACACCTTC.

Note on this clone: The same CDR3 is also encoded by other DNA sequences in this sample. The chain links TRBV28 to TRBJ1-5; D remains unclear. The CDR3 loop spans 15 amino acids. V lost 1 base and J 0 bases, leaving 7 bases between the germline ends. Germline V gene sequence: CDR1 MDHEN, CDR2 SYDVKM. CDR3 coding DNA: TGTGCCAGCAGTTTATTTCCAGGTAGCAATCAGCCCCAGCATTTT. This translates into CASSLFPGSNQPQHF.

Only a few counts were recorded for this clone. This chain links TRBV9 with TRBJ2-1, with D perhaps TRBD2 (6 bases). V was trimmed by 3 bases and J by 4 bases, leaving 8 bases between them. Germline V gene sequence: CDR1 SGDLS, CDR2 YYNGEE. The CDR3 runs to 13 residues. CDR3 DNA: TGTGCCAGCAGCGGTGGGACTTACAATGAGCAGTTCTTC. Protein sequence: CASSGGTYNEQFF.

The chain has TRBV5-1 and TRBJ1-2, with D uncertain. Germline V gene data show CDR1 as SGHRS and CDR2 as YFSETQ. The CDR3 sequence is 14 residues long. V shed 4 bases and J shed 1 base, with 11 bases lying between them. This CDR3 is CASSVDGDNYGYTF. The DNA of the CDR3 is TGCGCCAGCAGCGTAGACGGGGATAACTATGGCTACACCTTC.

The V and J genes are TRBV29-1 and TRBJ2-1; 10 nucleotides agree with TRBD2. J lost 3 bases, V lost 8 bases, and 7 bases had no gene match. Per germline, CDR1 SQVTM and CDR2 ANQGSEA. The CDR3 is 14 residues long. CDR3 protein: CSTPGLAIYNEQFF. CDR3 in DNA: TGCAGCACACCGGGACTAGCGATCTACAATGAGCAGTTCTTC.

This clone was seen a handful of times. In DNA, the CDR3 is TGTGCCAGCAGCTGGCGACCTACCGGAGAGGCAAACACCATATATTTT. Encoded protein: CASSWRPTGEANTIYF. V usage is TRBV11-2 and J usage is TRBJ1-3; D call uncertain. With 4 bases removed from V and 6 bases from J, the gap between germline ends came to 19 bases. The CDR3 sequence is 16 residues long. Germline V gene lookup returns CDR1 SGHAT and CDR2 FQNNGV.

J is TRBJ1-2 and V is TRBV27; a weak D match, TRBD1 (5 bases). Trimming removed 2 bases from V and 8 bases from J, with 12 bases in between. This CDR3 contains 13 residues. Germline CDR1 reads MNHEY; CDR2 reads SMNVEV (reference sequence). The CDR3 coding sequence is TGTGCCAGCAGTTTAAGACAGACAGACGGCTACACCTTC. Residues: CASSLRQTDGYTF.

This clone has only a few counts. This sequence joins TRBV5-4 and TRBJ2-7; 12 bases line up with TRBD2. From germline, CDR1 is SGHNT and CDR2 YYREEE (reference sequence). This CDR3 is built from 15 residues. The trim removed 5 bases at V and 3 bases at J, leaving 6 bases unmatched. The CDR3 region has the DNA TGTGCCAGCAGTATGACTAGCGGGAGTGGCTACGAGCAGTACTTC. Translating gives CASSMTSGSGYEQYF.

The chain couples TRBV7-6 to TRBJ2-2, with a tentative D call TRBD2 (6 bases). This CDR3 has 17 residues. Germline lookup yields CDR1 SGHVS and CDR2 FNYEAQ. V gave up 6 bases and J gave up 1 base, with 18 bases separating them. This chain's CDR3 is CASRKLAMGGNTGELFF. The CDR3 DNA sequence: TGTGCCAGCAGAAAACTAGCAATGGGGGGGAACACCGGGGAGCTGTTTTTT.

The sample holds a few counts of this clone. The CDR3 DNA is TGCGCCAGCAGCGTCGCCGGGTCAAACAATGAGCAGTTCTTC. As protein: CASSVAGSNNEQFF. The rearrangement uses TRBV5-1 and TRBJ2-1; no definite D call. V lost 4 bases and J lost 5, with 13 bases in between. The length of the CDR3 is 14 residues. Germline V gives CDR1 SGHRS, CDR2 YFSETQ.